Shown below are 12 T cell receptor beta chains from a single sample sequenced in a study of T cell responses to AZD1222 COVID-19 vaccine. Using immunoSEQ multiplex PCR, the repertoire was profiled, and TCRdb retains in-frame clones only, with some absent. The sample lists roughly 200,000 clones; around 93% were seen once. The starting material was peripheral blood, obtained 28 days after the second dose of the MenACWY control vaccine. These receptors originate from an adult who received the MenACWY meningococcal vaccine as a control.

The V and J genes are TRBV7-2 and TRBJ1-2, with 7 bases aligning to TRBD1. The CDR3 length is 15 residues. V was clipped by 0 bases and J by 2 bases; unmatched bases: 3. Germline V gene lookup returns CDR1 SGHTA and CDR2 FQGNSA. The CDR3 reads CASSLASGGNYGYTF. CDR3 in DNA: TGTGCCAGCAGCTTAGCATCAGGGGGGAACTATGGCTACACCTTC.

The chain has TRBV28 and TRBJ2-3, with 7 bases lining up with TRBD2. Losses at the gene ends were 2 bases for V and 7 bases for J; bases not matched to a gene: 6. The CDR3 is 14 amino acids. CDR1 MDHEN and CDR2 SYDVKM come from the germline V gene. The CDR3 sequence: CASSLGAGDYTQYF. Written as DNA, the CDR3 is TGTGCCAGCAGTTTAGGCGCGGGGGATTATACGCAGTATTTT.

This CDR3 is CASSPPGNKVKVYGYTF. The CDR3 DNA reads as TGTGCCAGCAGTCCCCCAGGGAATAAGGTTAAGGTATATGGCTACACCTTC. This sequence joins TRBV28 and TRBJ1-2; TRBD1 is a possible D gene (5 bases). The germline V and J ends were trimmed by 5 bases and 5 bases, with 24 bases remaining between them. CDR3 length: 17 residues. Germline V lookup: CDR1 MDHEN, CDR2 SYDVKM.

This chain uses TRBV7-2 with TRBJ1-1; 7 bases agree with TRBD1. From germline, CDR1 is SGHTA and CDR2 FQGNSA. V shed 5 bases, J shed 2 bases, and the junction held 8 bases outside the gene matches. This CDR3 contains 15 residues. The CDR3 region has the DNA TGTGCCAGCAGCCTGGACAGGCCCGGCAACACTGAAGCTTTCTTT. Amino acid sequence: CASSLDRPGNTEAFF.

The chain uses TRBV4-1 and TRBJ2-1; possible D gene TRBD1, 6 bases. Trimming took 0 bases from V and 14 from J, leaving 20 bases between them. This CDR3 spans 15 amino acids. Germline V lookup: CDR1 MGHRA, CDR2 YSYEKL. CDR3 region: CASSQERTAFRAEFF. CDR3 nucleotide sequence: TGCGCCAGCAGCCAAGAAAGGACAGCGTTTCGGGCGGAGTTCTTC.

The rearrangement uses TRBV19 and TRBJ2-6; D may match TRBD1 or TRBD2 (5 bases each). V lost 7 bases to trimming and J lost 0 bases, with 10 bases between them. The CDR3 length is 15 residues. Per the germline V gene, CDR1 is LNHDA and CDR2 is SQIVND (reference sequence). The CDR3 sequence is CASKRDHSGANVLTF. The CDR3 DNA follows: TGTGCCAGTAAAAGGGACCACTCTGGGGCCAACGTCCTGACTTTC.

The chain recombines TRBV27 with TRBJ1-3; D is ambiguous. Deletions cut 2 bases from V and 4 bases from J, with 12 bases between. The CDR3 is 15 amino acids. Germline assignment: CDR1 MNHEY and CDR2 SMNVEV (reference sequence). CDR3 sequence (DNA): TGTGCCAGCAGTTTAAACGGCGGGATAGGAAACACCATATATTTT. Translated, it gives CASSLNGGIGNTIYF.

The J gene is TRBJ1-2, the V gene TRBV11-2, with 7 bases matching TRBD1. Per germline, CDR1 SGHAT and CDR2 FQNNGV. Trimming at V came to 3 bases and at J to 0 bases, leaving 7 bases not matched to a gene. This CDR3 has 16 residues. CDR3 amino acids: CASSFPGTATNYGYTF. The CDR3 DNA is TGTGCCAGCAGCTTTCCCGGGACAGCAACTAACTATGGCTACACCTTC.

This sequence joins TRBV5-1 and TRBJ1-4; 9 positions match TRBD1. The V and J ends lost 4 bases and 5 bases, in that order; junction bases with no gene match: 3. CDR3 length equals 14 residues. CDR1 SGHRS and CDR2 YFSETQ come from the germline V gene. CDR3 DNA: TGCGCCAGCAGCCCCGGGACAGGGAATGAAAAACTGTTTTTT. It codes for CASSPGTGNEKLFF.

The chain employs TRBV7-2 and TRBJ1-3, with 7 bases lining up with TRBD1. CDR1 is SGHTA and CDR2 is FQGNSA in the germline V gene. CDR3 length: 16 residues. Germline trimming cut 4 bases from V and 4 bases from J; bases unmatched to any gene: 10. The CDR3 DNA follows: TGTGCCAGCAGCTCCCAGGGACAGCACCCAGGAAACACCATATATTTT. The encoded protein is CASSSQGQHPGNTIYF.

The chain links TRBV18 to TRBJ1-3; TRBD1 is a possible D gene (6 bases). The CDR3 runs 15 residues. V lost 2 bases to trimming and J lost 2 bases, with 10 bases between them. Germline CDR1 reads KGHSH; CDR2 reads LQKENI. The CDR3 loop is CASSPTGGAGNTIYF. For the CDR3, the DNA is TGTGCCAGCTCACCAACCGGGGGCGCTGGAAACACCATATATTTT.

CDR3 sequence: CASSHPPRALTGELFF. CDR3 bases: TGTGCCAGCAGCCACCCTCCAAGGGCCTTGACCGGGGAGCTGTTTTTT. The chain uses TRBV3-1 (or the pseudogene TRBV3-2) and TRBJ2-2; D uncertain. Per germline, CDR1 LGHDT and CDR2 YNNKEL (reference sequence). The CDR3 totals 16 residues. The ends were cut back, 3 bases at V and 5 bases at J, with 16 bases in the middle.